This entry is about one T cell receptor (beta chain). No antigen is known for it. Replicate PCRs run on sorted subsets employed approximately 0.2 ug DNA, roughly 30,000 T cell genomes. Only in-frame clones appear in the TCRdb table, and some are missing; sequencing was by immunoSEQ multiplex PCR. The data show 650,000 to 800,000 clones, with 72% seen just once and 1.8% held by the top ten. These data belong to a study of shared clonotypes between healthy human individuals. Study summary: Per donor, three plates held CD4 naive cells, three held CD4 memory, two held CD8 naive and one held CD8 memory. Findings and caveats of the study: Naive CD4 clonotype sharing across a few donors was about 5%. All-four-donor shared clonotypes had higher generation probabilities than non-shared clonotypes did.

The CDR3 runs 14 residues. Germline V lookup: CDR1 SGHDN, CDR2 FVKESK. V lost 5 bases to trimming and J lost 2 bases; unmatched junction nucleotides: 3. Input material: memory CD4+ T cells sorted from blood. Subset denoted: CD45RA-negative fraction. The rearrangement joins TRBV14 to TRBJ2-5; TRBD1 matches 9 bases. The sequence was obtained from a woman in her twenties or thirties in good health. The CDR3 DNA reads TGTGCCAGCAGCAACAGGGGGCGTCAAGAGACCCAGTACTTC. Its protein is CASSNRGRQETQYF.